Below, one TCR beta chain is given with its context. The data were taken from a study of blood T cell repertoires in COVID-19. Assignment of participants to cohorts was predicated upon participant-reported clinical history. The V end lost 5 bases, the J end lost 4 bases, and 21 bases lay between the germline ends. Germline CDR1 reads MNHEY; CDR2 reads SMNVEV (reference sequence). This CDR3 spans 17 amino acids. Under the authors' procedure: By means of reference gene primer amplification, nucleated cell counts were estimated. Produced via immunoSEQ multiplex PCR; TCRdb's table is partial and in-frame only. D and trimming come from the DNA, and the V and J calls and clone size come from that table. This table has approximately 350,000 clones, 80% to 90% appearing once.

Sequencing was done on a sample of PBMCs or T cells enriched from blood (not recorded which). This chain uses TRBV27 with TRBJ1-3; TRBD1 might be the D (6 bases). The sequence was collected from a young man who had recovered from COVID-19. The CDR3 sequence is CASSILIEGVQGNTIYF. The CDR3 bases are TGTGCCAGCAGTATTCTAATAGAGGGGGTACAAGGAAACACCATATATTTT.